Below, one T cell receptor beta chain is given with its context. Losses at the gene ends were 2 bases for V and 3 bases for J; bases not matched to a gene: 4. The germline CDR1 and CDR2 sequences are MNHEY and SMNVEV (reference sequence). The CDR3 loop spans 16 amino acids. Original methodology: Amplified reference gene primers provided the basis for estimating nucleated cell counts. Libraries were prepared by immunoSEQ multiplex PCR; TCRdb keeps only in-frame clonotypes and omits some of them. V, J and clone size are taken as reported in that table, and D and trimming were inferred from the DNA itself. The sample has about 160,000 clones, about 90% seen once. These data are taken from a study of blood T cell repertoires in COVID-19. Study summary: COVID-19 samples collected from the United States, Italy and Spain covered acute and convalescent phases. The analysed material was cDNA or gDNA that came from T cells, B-cell-depleted T cells, or PBMCs.

Sequenced sample: peripheral blood. The source is a woman between 70 and 85 years old with acute or convalescent COVID-19. V and J are TRBV27 and TRBJ2-1, with 10 bases fitting TRBD2. The CDR3, as DNA: TGTGCCAGCAGTTTAGGGCTAGCGGGAGTCTACAATGAGCAGTTCTTC. Translated: CASSLGLAGVYNEQFF.